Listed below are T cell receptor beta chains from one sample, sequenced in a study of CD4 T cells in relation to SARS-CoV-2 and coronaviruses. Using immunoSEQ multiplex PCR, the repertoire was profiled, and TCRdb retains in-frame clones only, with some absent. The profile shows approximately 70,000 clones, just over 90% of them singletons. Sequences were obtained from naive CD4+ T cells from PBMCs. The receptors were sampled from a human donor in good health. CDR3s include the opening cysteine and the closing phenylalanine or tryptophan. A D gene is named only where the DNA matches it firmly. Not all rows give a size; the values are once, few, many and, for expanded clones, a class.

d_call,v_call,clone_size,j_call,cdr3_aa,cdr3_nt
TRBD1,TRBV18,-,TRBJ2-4,CASSPRQGENIQYF,TGTGCCAGCTCACCTAGACAGGGGGAAAACATTCAGTACTTC
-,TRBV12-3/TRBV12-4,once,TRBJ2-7,CASRDGRSYEQYF,TGTGCCAGCAGGGACGGTCGCTCCTACGAGCAGTACTTC
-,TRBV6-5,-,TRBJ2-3,CASSQQGSTADTQYF,TGTGCCAGCAGTCAACAGGGTTCGACGGCAGATACGCAGTATTTT
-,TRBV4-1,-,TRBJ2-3,CASSLGGTEDTQYF,TGCGCCAGCAGCCTAGGAGGGACGGAAGATACGCAGTATTTT
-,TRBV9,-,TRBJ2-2,CASSVVGQMAGELFF,TGTGCCAGCAGCGTAGTGGGGCAAATGGCCGGGGAGCTGTTTTTT
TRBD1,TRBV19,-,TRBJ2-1,CASIRISGTGENEQFF,TGTGCCAGTATAAGGATATCCGGGACAGGGGAGAATGAGCAGTTCTTC
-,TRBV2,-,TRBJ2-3,CASSDWSSTQYF,TGTGCCAGCAGTGATTGGAGCAGTACGCAGTATTTT
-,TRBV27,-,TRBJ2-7,CASSLSPSYEQYF,TGTGCCAGCAGTTTATCTCCCTCCTACGAGCAGTACTTC
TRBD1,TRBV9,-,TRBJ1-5,CASSAGTGVQPQHF,TGTGCCAGCAGCGCCGGGACAGGGGTTCAGCCCCAGCATTTT
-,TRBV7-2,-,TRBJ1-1,CASSLQLSNTEAFF,TGTGCCAGCAGCTTACAATTATCAAACACTGAAGCTTTCTTT
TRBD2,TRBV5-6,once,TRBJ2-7,CASSLGLAGDYEQYF,TGTGCCAGCAGCCTCGGTCTAGCGGGAGACTACGAGCAGTACTTC
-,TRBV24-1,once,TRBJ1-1,CATSDPKRAPEAFF,TGTGCCACCAGTGACCCAAAAAGAGCCCCTGAAGCTTTCTTT
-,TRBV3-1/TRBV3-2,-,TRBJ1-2,CASSQGGYDYTF,TGTGCCAGCAGCCAAGGAGGGTATGACTACACCTTC
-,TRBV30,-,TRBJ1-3,CAWSFWYGDSGNTIYF,TGTGCCTGGAGTTTCTGGTACGGAGACTCTGGAAACACCATATATTTT
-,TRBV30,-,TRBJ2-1,CAWSRRFSYNEQFF,TGTGCCTGGAGCAGAAGGTTCTCCTACAATGAGCAGTTCTTC
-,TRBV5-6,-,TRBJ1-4,CASSLAGPKEKLFF,TGTGCCAGCAGCTTGGCGGGGCCCAAGGAAAAACTGTTTTTT
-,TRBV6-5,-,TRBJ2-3,CASTSPGTDTQYF,TGTGCCAGCACCTCCCCCGGTACAGATACGCAGTATTTT
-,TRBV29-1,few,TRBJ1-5,CSVEESGDMPQHF,TGCAGCGTTGAAGAGAGCGGCGACATGCCCCAGCATTTT
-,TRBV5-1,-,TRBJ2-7,CASSLTSRGSAYEQYF,TGCGCCAGCAGCTTAACCTCTCGGGGATCTGCCTACGAGCAGTACTTC
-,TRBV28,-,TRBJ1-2,CASRSDSYYGYTF,TGTGCCAGCAGGTCGGACTCCTACTATGGCTACACCTTC
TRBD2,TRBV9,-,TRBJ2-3,CASSPRSTSGADTQYF,TGTGCCAGCAGCCCTCGCTCGACTAGCGGGGCAGATACGCAGTATTTT
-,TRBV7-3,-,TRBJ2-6,CASSLGGANVLTF,TGTGCCAGCAGCCTTGGTGGGGCCAACGTCCTGACTTTC
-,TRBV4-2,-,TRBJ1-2,CASSQDRVTYGYTF,TGTGCCAGCAGCCAAGATAGAGTTACCTATGGCTACACCTTC
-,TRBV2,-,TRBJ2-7,CASRHVGELTYEQYF,TGTGCCAGCAGGCATGTGGGGGAGCTGACGTACGAGCAGTACTTC
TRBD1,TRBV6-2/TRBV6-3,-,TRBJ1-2,CASSYRGTAFSYGYTF,TGTGCCAGCAGTTACCGGGGGACAGCTTTTAGCTATGGCTACACCTTC
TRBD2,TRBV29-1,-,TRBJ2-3,CSVEGTSGGEVDTQYF,TGCAGCGTTGAAGGCACTAGCGGGGGGGAGGTAGATACGCAGTATTTT
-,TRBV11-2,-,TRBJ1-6,CASSLRQDLNNSPLHF,TGTGCCAGCAGTCTAAGACAGGACCTCAATAATTCACCCCTCCACTTT
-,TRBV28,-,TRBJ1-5,CASSLEGYSNQPQHF,TGTGCCAGCAGTTTGGAGGGATATAGCAATCAGCCCCAGCATTTT
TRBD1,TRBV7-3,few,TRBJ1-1,CASSLMGQGGGTEAFF,TGTGCCAGCAGCTTAATGGGGCAGGGGGGAGGCACTGAAGCTTTCTTT
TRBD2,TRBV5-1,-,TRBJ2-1,CASSTGGRGDEQFF,TGCGCCAGCAGCACGGGAGGTAGGGGCGATGAGCAGTTCTTC
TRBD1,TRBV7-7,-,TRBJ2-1,CASSSDRYNEQFF,TGTGCCAGCAGCTCGGACAGGTACAATGAGCAGTTCTTC
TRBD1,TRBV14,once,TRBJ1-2,CASSQEGQGSYGYTF,TGTGCCAGCAGCCAAGAGGGACAGGGGAGCTATGGCTACACCTTC
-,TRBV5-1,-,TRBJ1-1,CASSLVGMDTEAFF,TGCGCCAGCAGCTTGGTCGGGATGGACACTGAAGCTTTCTTT
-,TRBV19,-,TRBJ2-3,CASSRSGADTQYF,TGTGCCAGTTCTCGATCTGGGGCAGATACGCAGTATTTT
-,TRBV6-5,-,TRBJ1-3,CASSYSLFGATIYF,TGTGCCAGCAGTTACTCGCTTTTCGGGGCCACCATATATTTT
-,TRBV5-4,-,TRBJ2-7,CASSFPGSYEQYF,TGTGCCAGCAGCTTCCCGGGGAGTTACGAGCAGTACTTC
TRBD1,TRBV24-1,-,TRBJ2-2,CATSGPLRGQGPTGELFF,TGTGCCACCAGTGGCCCCCTGAGGGGACAGGGTCCCACCGGGGAGCTGTTTTTT
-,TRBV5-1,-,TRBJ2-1,CASSLATTNEQFF,TGCGCCAGCAGCTTGGCGACCACCAATGAGCAGTTCTTC
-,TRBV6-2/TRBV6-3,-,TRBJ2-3,CASSYPGHRDPTDTQYF,TGTGCCAGCAGTTACCCGGGACACAGGGATCCCACAGATACGCAGTATTTT
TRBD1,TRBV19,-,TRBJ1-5,CAGKLDRGRYNQPQHF,TGTGCCGGCAAATTGGACAGGGGGCGTTACAATCAGCCCCAGCATTTT
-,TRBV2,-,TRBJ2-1,CASMTLGGEQFF,TGTGCCAGCATGACTCTGGGGGGCGAGCAGTTCTTC
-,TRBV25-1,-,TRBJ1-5,CASSEAGAGSNQPQHF,TGTGCCAGCAGTGAAGCAGGGGCAGGAAGCAATCAGCCCCAGCATTTT
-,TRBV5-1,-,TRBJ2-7,CASSPGGRIYEQYF,TGCGCCAGCAGCCCCGGTGGGCGGATTTACGAGCAGTACTTC
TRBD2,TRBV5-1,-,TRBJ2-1,CASSRGTSAYNEQFF,TGCGCCAGCAGCCGCGGGACTAGCGCCTACAATGAGCAGTTCTTC
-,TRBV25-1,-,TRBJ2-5,CASSEYPGETQYF,TGTGCCAGCAGTGAATATCCGGGGGAGACCCAGTACTTC
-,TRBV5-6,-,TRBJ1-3,CASSPQDPGNTIYF,TGTGCCAGCAGCCCACAGGATCCTGGAAACACCATATATTTT
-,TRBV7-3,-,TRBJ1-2,CASSPTLTREYGYTF,TGTGCCAGCAGCCCCACGCTCACAAGGGAATATGGCTACACCTTC